This TCR beta chain was sequenced in a study of blood T cell repertoires in COVID-19. Study context: Acute and convalescent COVID-19 samples came from the United States, Italy and Spain. Sources were T cells, B-cell-depleted T cells, or PBMCs; the material itself was cDNA or gDNA.

This CDR3 region has 14 residues. After removal of 3 bases from V and 3 bases from J, the junction contained 2 bases not matched to a gene. Germline V gene data show CDR1 as ENHRY and CDR2 as SYGVKD. Original processing notes: Reference gene primers were amplified, and this amplification served to estimate nucleated cell counts. Generated by immunoSEQ multiplex PCR, the TCRdb table keeps only in-frame clones and is missing some. The V and J calls and clone size are taken from that table; D and trimming were inferred from the DNA. The sample lists 170,000 or so clones, approximately 86% occurring once.

This TCR derives from a man aged 45-65 years with active or convalescent COVID-19. The sequenced sample was peripheral blood. The chain carries TRBV10-3 and TRBJ2-1; TRBD1 aligns across 7 bases. The CDR3 nucleotides read TGTGCCATCAGTGACAGACAGGGCTACAATGAGCAGTTCTTC. It codes for CAISDRQGYNEQFF.